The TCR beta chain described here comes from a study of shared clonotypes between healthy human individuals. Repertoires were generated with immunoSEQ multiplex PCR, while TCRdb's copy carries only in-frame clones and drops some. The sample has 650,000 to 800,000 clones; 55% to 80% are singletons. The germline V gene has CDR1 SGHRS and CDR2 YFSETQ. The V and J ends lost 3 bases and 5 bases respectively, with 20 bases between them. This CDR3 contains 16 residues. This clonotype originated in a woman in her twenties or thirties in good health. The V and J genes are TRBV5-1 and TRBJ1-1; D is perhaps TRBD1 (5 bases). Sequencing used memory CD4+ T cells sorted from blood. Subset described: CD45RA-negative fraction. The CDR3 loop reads CASSYGAEGLRTEAFF. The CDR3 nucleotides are TGCGCCAGCAGCTATGGGGCGGAGGGTCTCAGAACTGAAGCTTTCTTT.